The clone carrying this T cell receptor beta chain occurred a few times. Its antigen is not known. Quantitative 5'-RACE with molecular barcodes generated TCR beta libraries. Each CDR3 protein gets one entry after TCRdb re-called the 5' RACE reads with MiXCR. Of about 440,000 distinct CDR3 sequences in the sample, approximately 17% were seen once. CDR1 is SEHNR and CDR2 is FQNEAQ in the germline V gene (reference sequence). This CDR3 is built from 12 residues. Trimming left V 2 bases short and J 6 bases short, with 8 bases between. This record comes from a study of CD8 T cells in ankylosing spondylitis. Study results and caveats: Past research had described some motif variants in reactive arthritis synovial fluid and blood. What appeared characteristic of ankylosing spondylitis blood was a TCR beta motif of eight highly homologous variants.

The V and J genes are TRBV7-9 and TRBJ2-7, with D unclear. Material: blood, either unsorted or a sorted T cell fraction (not recorded which). This sequence originates from a male donor with ankylosing spondylitis. CDR3 nucleotide sequence: TGTGCCAGCAGCTTACGTATGGGCGAGCAGTACTTC. It specifies CASSLRMGEQYF.